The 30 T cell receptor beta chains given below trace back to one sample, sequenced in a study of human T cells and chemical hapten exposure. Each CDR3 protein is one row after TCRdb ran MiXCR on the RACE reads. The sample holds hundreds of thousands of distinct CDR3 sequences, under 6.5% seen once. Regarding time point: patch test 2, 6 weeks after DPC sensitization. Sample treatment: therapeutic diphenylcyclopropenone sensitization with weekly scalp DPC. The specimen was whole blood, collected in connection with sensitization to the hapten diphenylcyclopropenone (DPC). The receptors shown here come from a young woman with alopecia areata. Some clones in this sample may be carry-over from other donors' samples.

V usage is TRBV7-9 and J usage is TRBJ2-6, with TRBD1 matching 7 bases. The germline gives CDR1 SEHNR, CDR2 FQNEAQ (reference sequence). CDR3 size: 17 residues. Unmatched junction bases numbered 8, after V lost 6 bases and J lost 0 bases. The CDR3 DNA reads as TGTGCCAGCAGACCTGGACAGGTGACCTCTGGGGCCAACGTCCTGACTTTC. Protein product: CASRPGQVTSGANVLTF. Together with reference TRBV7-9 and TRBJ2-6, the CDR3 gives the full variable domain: DTGVSQNPRHKITKRGQNVTFRCDPISEHNRLYWYRQTLGQGPEFLTYFQNEAQLEKSRLLSDRFSAERPKGSFSTLEIQRTEQGDSAMYLCASRPGQVTSGANVLTFGAGSRLTVL.

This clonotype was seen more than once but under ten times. CDR3 coding DNA: TGTGCCAGCAGTTCCACGGGGGGCGGGGAGACCCAGTACTTC. It translates to CASSSTGGGETQYF. The V and J genes are TRBV6-5 and TRBJ2-5, with D possibly TRBD2 on 7 matching bases. The CDR3 length is 14 residues. In germline, CDR1 is MNHEY, CDR2 SVGAGI. V dropped 4 bases and J dropped 5 bases, with 14 bases sitting between them.

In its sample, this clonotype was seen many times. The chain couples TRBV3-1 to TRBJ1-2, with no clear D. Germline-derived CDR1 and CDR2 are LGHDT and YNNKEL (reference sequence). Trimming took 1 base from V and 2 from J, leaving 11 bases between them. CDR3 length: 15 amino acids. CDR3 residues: CASSQGGTQNYGYTF. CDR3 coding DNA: TGTGCCAGCAGCCAAGGTGGTACCCAGAACTATGGCTACACCTTC.

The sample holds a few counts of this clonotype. CDR3 sequence: CASSLDRLTNTEAFF. The CDR3 coding sequence is TGTGCCAGCAGCCTCGACAGACTTACGAACACTGAAGCTTTCTTT. The V call is TRBV5-6, the J call TRBJ1-1; tentative D call: TRBD1 (5 bases). Deletions cut 4 bases from V and 1 base from J, with 14 bases between. Germline V gene sequence: CDR1 SGHDT, CDR2 YYEEEE. The CDR3 extends over 15 amino acids.

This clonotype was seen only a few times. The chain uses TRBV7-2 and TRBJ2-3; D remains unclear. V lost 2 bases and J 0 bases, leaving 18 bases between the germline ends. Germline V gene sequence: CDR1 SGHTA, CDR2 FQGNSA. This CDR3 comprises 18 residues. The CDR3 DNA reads TGTGCCAGCAGCTTAAGGCCGCTTCAGTCGTCTAGCACAGATACGCAGTATTTT. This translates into CASSLRPLQSSSTDTQYF.

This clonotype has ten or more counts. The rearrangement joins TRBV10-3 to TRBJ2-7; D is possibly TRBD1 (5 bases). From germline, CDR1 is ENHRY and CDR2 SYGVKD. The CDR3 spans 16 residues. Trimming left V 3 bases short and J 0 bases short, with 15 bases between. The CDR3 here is CAISDLEDSFSYEQYF. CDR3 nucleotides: TGTGCCATCAGTGATCTCGAAGACAGTTTCTCCTACGAGCAGTACTTC.

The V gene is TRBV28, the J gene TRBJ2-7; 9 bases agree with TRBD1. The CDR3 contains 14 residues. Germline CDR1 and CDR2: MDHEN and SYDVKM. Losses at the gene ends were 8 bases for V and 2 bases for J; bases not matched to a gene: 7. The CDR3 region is CASLPGQGTYEQYF. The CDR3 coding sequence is TGTGCCAGCCTTCCGGGACAGGGAACCTACGAGCAGTACTTC.

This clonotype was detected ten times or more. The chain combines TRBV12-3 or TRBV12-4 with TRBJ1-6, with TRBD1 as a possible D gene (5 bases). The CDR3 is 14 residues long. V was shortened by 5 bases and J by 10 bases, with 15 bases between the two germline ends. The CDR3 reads CASSPQGVGSPLHF. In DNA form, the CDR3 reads TGTGCCAGCAGTCCCCAAGGGGTAGGGTCACCCCTCCACTTT.

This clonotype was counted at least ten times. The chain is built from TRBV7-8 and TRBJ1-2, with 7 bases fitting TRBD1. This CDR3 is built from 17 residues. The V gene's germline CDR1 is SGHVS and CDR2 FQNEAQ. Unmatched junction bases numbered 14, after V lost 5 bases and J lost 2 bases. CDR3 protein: CASSPSLSGTANYGYTF. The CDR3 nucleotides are TGTGCCAGCAGCCCGAGTCTCAGCGGGACAGCGAACTATGGCTACACCTTC.

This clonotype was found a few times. CDR3 nucleotide sequence: TGTGCCAGCAGCGTACTGGGCACGTCCTACGAGCAGTACTTC. It specifies CASSVLGTSYEQYF. This chain uses TRBV9 with TRBJ2-7; D not resolved. The CDR3 loop spans 14 amino acids. Germline assignment: CDR1 SGDLS and CDR2 YYNGEE. The V and J ends lost 1 base and 1 base respectively, with 9 bases between them.

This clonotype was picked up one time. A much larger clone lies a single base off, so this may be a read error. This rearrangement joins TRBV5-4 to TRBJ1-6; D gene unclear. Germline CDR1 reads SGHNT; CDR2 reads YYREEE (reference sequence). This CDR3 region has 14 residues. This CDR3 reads CVSSSPGSASPLHF. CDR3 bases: TGTGTCAGCAGCTCCCCCGGGAGTGCTTCACCCCTCCACTTT.

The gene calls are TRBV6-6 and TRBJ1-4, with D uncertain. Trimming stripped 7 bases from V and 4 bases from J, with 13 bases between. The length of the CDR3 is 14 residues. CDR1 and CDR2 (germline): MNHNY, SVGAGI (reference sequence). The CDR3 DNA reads TGTGCCAGCACGGGAGGGTTTCATAATGAAAAACTGTTTTTT. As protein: CASTGGFHNEKLFF.

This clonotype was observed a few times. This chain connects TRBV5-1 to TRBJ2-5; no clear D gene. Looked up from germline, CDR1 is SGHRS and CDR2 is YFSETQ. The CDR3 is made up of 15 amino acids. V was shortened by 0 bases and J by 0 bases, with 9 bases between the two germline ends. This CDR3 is CASSLDGLNQETQYF. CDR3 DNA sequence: TGCGCCAGCAGCTTGGACGGGCTCAACCAAGAGACCCAGTACTTC.

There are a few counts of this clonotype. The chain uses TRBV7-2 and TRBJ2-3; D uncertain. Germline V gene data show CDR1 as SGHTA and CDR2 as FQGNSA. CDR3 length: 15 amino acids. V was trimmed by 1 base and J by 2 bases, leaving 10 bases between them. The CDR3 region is CASSLGPPDTDTQYF. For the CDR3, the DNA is TGTGCCAGCAGCTTAGGGCCCCCCGACACAGATACGCAGTATTTT. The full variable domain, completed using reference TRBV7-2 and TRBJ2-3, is GAGVSQSPSNKVTEKGKDVELRCDPISGHTALYWYRQSLGQGLEFLIYFQGNSAPDKSGLPSDRFSAERTGGSVSTLTIQRTQQEDSAVYLCASSLGPPDTDTQYFGPGTRLTVL.

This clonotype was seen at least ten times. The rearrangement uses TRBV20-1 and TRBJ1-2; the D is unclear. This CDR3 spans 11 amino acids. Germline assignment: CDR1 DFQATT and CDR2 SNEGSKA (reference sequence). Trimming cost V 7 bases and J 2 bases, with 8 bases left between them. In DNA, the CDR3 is TGCAGTGTGAACAACAACTATGGCTACACCTTC. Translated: CSVNNNYGYTF.

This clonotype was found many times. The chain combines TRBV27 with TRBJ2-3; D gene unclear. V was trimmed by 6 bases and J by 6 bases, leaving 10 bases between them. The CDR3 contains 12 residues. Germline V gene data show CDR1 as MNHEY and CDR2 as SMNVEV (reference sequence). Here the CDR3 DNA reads TGTGCCAGCAGCTCTTCGGCCGATACGCAGTATTTT. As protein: CASSSSADTQYF.

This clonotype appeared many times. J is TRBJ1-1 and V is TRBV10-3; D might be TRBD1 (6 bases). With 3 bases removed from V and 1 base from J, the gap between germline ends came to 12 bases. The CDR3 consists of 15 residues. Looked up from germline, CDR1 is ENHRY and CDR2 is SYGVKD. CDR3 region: CAISDGQNSNTEAFF. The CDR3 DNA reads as TGTGCCATCAGTGATGGACAGAATTCGAACACTGAAGCTTTCTTT.

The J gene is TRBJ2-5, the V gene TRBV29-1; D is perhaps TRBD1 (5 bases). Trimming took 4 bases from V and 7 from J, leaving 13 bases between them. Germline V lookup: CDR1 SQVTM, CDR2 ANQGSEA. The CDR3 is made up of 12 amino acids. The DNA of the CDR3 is TGCAGCGTTGGAGGCAGGGTTGGGACCCAGTACTTC. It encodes CSVGGRVGTQYF.

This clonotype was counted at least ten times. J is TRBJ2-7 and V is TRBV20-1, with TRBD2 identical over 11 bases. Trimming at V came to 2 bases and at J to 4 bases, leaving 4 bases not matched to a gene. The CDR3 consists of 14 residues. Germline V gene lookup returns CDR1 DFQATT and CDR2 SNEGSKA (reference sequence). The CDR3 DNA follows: TGCAGTGCTAGAATAGCGGGGGGGCAATACGAGCAGTACTTC. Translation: CSARIAGGQYEQYF.

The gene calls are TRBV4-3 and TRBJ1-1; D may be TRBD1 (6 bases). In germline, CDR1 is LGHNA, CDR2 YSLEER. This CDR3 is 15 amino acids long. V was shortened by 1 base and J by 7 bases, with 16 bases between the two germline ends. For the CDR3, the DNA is TGCGCCAGCAGCCAAGTCGCGGACAGCCGCCTTGAAGCTTTCTTT. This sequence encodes CASSQVADSRLEAFF.

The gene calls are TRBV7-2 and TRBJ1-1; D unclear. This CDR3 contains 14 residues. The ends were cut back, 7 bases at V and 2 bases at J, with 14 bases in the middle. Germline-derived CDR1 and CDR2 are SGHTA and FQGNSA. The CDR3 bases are TGTGCCAGCATTCGAGGAGATAAAAACACTGAAGCTTTCTTT. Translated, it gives CASIRGDKNTEAFF.

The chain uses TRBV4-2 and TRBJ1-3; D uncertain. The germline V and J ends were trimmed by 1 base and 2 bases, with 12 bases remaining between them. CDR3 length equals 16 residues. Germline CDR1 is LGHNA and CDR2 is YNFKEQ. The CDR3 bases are TGTGCCAGCAGCCAAGTCGGGCAGGACCCTGGAAACACCATATATTTT. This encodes CASSQVGQDPGNTIYF.

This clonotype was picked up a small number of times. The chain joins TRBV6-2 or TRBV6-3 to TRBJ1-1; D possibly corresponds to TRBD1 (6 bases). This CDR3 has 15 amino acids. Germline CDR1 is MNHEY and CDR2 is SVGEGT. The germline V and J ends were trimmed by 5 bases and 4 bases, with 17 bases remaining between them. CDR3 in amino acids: CASSPLGQGGTEAFF. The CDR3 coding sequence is TGTGCCAGCAGTCCACTGGGTCAAGGGGGCACTGAAGCTTTCTTT.

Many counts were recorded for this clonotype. CDR3 sequence: CATSGNTGRTDTQYF. CDR3 nucleotide sequence: TGTGCCACCAGTGGAAATACAGGGAGGACAGATACGCAGTATTTT. The rearrangement uses TRBV24-1 and TRBJ2-3; D possibly matches TRBD1 or TRBD2 (6 bases each). V lost 5 bases to trimming and J lost 3 bases, with 14 bases between them. Germline V gene data show CDR1 as KGHDR and CDR2 as SFDVKD. The CDR3 sequence is 15 residues long.

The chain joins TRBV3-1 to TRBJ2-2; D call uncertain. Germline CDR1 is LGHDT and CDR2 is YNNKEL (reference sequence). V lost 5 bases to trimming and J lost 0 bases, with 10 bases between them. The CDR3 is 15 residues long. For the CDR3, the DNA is TGTGCCAGCAGCTCCCGATCCGCGAACACCGGGGAGCTGTTTTTT. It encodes CASSSRSANTGELFF.

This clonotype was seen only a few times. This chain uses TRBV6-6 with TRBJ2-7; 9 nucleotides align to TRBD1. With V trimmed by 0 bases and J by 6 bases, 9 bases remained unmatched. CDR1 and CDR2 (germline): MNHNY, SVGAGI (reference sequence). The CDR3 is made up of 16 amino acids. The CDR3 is CASSYSAGQGKGEQYF. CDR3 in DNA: TGTGCCAGCAGTTACTCGGCTGGACAGGGGAAGGGCGAGCAGTACTTC.

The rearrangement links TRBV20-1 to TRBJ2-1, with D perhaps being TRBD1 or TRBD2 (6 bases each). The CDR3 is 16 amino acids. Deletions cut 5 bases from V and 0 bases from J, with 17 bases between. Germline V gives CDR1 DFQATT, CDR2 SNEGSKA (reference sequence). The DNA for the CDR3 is TGCAGTGCTTCGGGGGCGGAGGGGAGCTCCTACAATGAGCAGTTCTTC. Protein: CSASGAEGSSYNEQFF.

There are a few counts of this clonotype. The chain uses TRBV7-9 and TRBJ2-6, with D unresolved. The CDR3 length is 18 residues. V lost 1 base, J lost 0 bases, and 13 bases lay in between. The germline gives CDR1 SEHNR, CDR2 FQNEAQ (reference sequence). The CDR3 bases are TGTGCCAGCAGCTTAGGACACGGAAGTTACTCTGGGGCCAACGTCCTGACTTTC. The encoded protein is CASSLGHGSYSGANVLTF.

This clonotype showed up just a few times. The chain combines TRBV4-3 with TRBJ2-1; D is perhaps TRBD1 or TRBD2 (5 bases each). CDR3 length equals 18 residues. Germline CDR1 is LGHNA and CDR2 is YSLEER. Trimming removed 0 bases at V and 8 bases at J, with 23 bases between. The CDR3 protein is CASSQDISGAARGYEQFF. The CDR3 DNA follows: TGCGCCAGCAGCCAAGATATATCCGGGGCCGCGAGGGGATATGAGCAGTTCTTC.

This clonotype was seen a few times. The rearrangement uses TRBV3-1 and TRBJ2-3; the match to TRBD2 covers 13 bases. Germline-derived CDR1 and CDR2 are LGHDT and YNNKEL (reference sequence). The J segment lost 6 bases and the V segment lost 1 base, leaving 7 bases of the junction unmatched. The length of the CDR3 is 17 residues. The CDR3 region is CASSQVTSGGAFDTQYF. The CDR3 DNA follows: TGTGCCAGCAGCCAAGTTACTAGCGGGGGGGCCTTCGATACGCAGTATTTT.